A selection of T cell receptor beta chains follows, all from one sample in a study of OX40 agonist ivuxolimab in advanced cancers. Generated by immunoSEQ multiplex PCR, the TCRdb table keeps only in-frame clones and is missing some. The sample gives approximately 52,000 clones, 75% to 85% of which show up once; roughly 1.1% is in the top ten. The sample in question was CD4+ or CD8+ T cells sorted from blood, obtained in a trial of the OX40 agonist ivuxolimab. These receptors were collected from an adult with an advanced solid tumor such as melanoma, head and neck, liver or kidney cancer. CDR3s include the opening cysteine and the closing phenylalanine or tryptophan. The D gene is left open where the match is weak. Clone size is shown for a subset of rows, as once, few, many or a class of expanded clone.

cdr3_aa cdr3_nt clone_size j_call v_call d_call
CASSRQVNTEAFF TGTGCCAGTAGTCGGCAAGTGAACACTGAAGCTTTCTTT - TRBJ1-1 TRBV19 -
CASSYLSENIQYF TGTGCCAGCAGTTACCTCTCCGAAAACATTCAGTACTTC - TRBJ2-4 TRBV6-5 -
CASSLDSIGTEAFF TGTGCCAGCAGCTTAGATTCGATCGGCACTGAAGCTTTCTTT once TRBJ1-1 TRBV7-9 -
CASSRTGYSNQPQHF TGTGCCAGCAGCAGAACAGGGTATAGCAATCAGCCCCAGCATTTT once TRBJ1-5 TRBV5-4 -
CASSLLGGTDTQYF TGCGCCAGCAGCCTATTGGGGGGCACAGATACGCAGTATTTT once TRBJ2-3 TRBV10-2 -
CASSLAAAAGGNYGYTF TGTGCCAGCAGCTTAGCGGCTGCGGCAGGGGGTAACTATGGCTACACCTTC once TRBJ1-2 TRBV7-2 TRBD1
CSVEARGAGSYGYTF TGCAGCGTTGAAGCTCGGGGGGCAGGCTCCTATGGCTACACCTTC - TRBJ1-2 TRBV29-1 -
CALSRDRAEAFF TGTGCCTTATCCCGGGACAGAGCCGAAGCTTTCTTT - TRBJ1-1 TRBV30 TRBD1
CASSPRTGGINSPLHF TGTGCCAGTAGTCCCCGGACAGGAGGAATTAATTCACCCCTCCACTTT - TRBJ1-6 TRBV19 TRBD1
CSVEETVNTEAFF TGCAGCGTTGAAGAGACAGTGAACACTGAAGCTTTCTTT few TRBJ1-1 TRBV29-1 -
CASSLTGEETQYF TGTGCCAGCAGTTTGACGGGTGAAGAGACCCAGTACTTC - TRBJ2-5 TRBV6-5 -
CASSRQAGGQPQHF TGCGCCAGCAGCCGACAGGCCGGAGGTCAGCCCCAGCATTTT - TRBJ1-5 TRBV4-3 -
CASAPFGTISYEQYF TGTGCCAGCGCCCCCTTTGGGACGATCTCCTACGAGCAGTACTTC - TRBJ2-7 TRBV6-1 -
CASSFAPLGVRGNSPLHF TGTGCCAGCAGTTTCGCCCCCCTCGGGGTCAGGGGGAATTCACCCCTCCACTTT - TRBJ1-6 TRBV27 TRBD1
CASSQASGNTDTQYF TGCGCCAGCAGCCAGGCTAGCGGAAACACAGATACGCAGTATTTT - TRBJ2-3 TRBV4-3 TRBD2
CATSRRITGGGDEQYF TGTGCCACCAGCAGGCGAATCACAGGGGGCGGGGACGAGCAGTACTTC - TRBJ2-7 TRBV15 TRBD1
CASSLVGGTGGNEQFF TGTGCCAGCAGCTTAGTTGGGGGGACAGGGGGCAACGAGCAGTTCTTC - TRBJ2-1 TRBV7-2 TRBD1